Listed below are T cell receptor beta chains from one sample, sequenced in a study of long-term antiretroviral therapy in people with HIV. The assay was immunoSEQ multiplex PCR, and TCRdb's table has in-frame clones only and misses some. Of roughly 32,000 clones in the sample, around 97% were seen once. Sample: unsorted PBMCs, taken 7.6 years after starting antiretroviral therapy. These receptor sequences come from a man under 40 with HIV. Each CDR3 is given with its conserved first and last residue. A D gene is named only where the DNA matches it firmly. Clone size is not always given. Where it is, it says once, few, many or a class for expanded clones.

v_gene	j_gene	abundance	d_gene	CDR3nt	CDR3aa
TRBV7-6	TRBJ2-5	-	-	TGTGCCAGCAGCTTAGGTTTAAGGCACCAAGAGACCCAGTACTTC	CASSLGLRHQETQYF
TRBV7-9	TRBJ2-1	-	-	TGTGCCAGCAGCCCGGACACCTCCACCTACAATGAGCAGTTCTTC	CASSPDTSTYNEQFF
TRBV10-1	TRBJ2-7	-	-	TGCGCCAGCAGTGAGTTTTCGAATTGCAGCGAGCAGTACTTC	CASSEFSNCSEQYF
TRBV6-5	TRBJ1-6	-	-	TGTGCCACCCAGCAACAGGGTGGGGGTTCACCCCTCCACTTT	CATQQQGGGSPLHF
TRBV6-1	TRBJ1-3	-	-	TGTGCCAGCAGGGGCCTGGTTATCGGAAACACCATATATTTT	CASRGLVIGNTIYF
TRBV4-1	TRBJ1-3	-	-	TGCGCCAGCAGCCAAGACCAGACACCCTCTGGAAACACCATATATTTT	CASSQDQTPSGNTIYF
TRBV5-1	TRBJ1-1	-	-	TGCGCCAGCAGCTTGGAGGCGTTAGGGAACACTGAAGCTTTCTTT	CASSLEALGNTEAFF
TRBV5-1	TRBJ1-1	-	-	TGCGCCAGCAGCTCTAGGGCCGTCATGGCCGAAAAAGCTTTCTTT	CASSSRAVMAEKAFF
TRBV15	TRBJ2-2	-	-	TGTGCCACCAGCAGAGAACACGCGAACACCGGGGAGCTGTTTTTT	CATSREHANTGELFF
TRBV10-3	TRBJ2-7	-	TRBD1	TGTGCCATCAGTGCGGGACAGGTCCTAGAGCAGTACTTC	CAISAGQVLEQYF
TRBV6-1	TRBJ1-2	-	-	TGTGCCAGCAGCGACCGGGCTAGCGAAAGTGTGGGCTACACCTTC	CASSDRASESVGYTF
TRBV27	TRBJ1-5	-	-	TGTGCCAGCACGCACGCGGGTCAGCCCCAGCATTTT	CASTHAGQPQHF
TRBV7-9	TRBJ1-4	once	-	TGTGCCAGCAGCTTAGGGCGGACGGTCAATGAAAAACTGTTTTTT	CASSLGRTVNEKLFF
TRBV2	TRBJ2-3	-	TRBD2	TGTGCCAGCGGACTAGCAGGTGCACTTGCAGATACGCAGTATTTT	CASGLAGALADTQYF
TRBV13	TRBJ2-7	-	TRBD1	TGTGCCAGCAGCCTCCAGGGGGCGTACGAGCAGTACTTC	CASSLQGAYEQYF
TRBV11-2	TRBJ1-1	once	-	TGTGCCAGCAGCTTAGATATCTACGCAGGGATGTTGAACACTGAAGCTTTCTTT	CASSLDIYAGMLNTEAFF
TRBV19	TRBJ1-5	-	TRBD1	TGTGCCAGCCGGGACAGGGGACCGTCGCGGAGCAATCAGCCCCAGCATTTT	CASRDRGPSRSNQPQHF
TRBV6-5	TRBJ2-5	-	-	TGTGCCAGCAGTTACTCAGGGGTCTGGGAGCAGTACTTC	CASSYSGVWEQYF
TRBV5-4	TRBJ2-1	-	-	TGTGCCAGCAGCTTATCAGGGGGGCCGATTGGCGAGCAGTTCTTC	CASSLSGGPIGEQFF
TRBV29-1	TRBJ2-7	-	-	TGCAGCGCGGGGGGCGACGCGACATACGAGCAGTACTTC	CSAGGDATYEQYF
TRBV7-6	TRBJ2-5	-	TRBD1	TGTGCCAGCAGCTCTCGGCCGGGACAGCAAGAGACCCAGTACTTC	CASSSRPGQQETQYF
TRBV4-1	TRBJ1-1	-	-	TGCGCCAGCAGCCAAGGGGGCGGGGTGGGCACTGAAGCTTTCTTT	CASSQGGGVGTEAFF
TRBV7-6	TRBJ2-1	-	-	TGTGCCAGCAGCTTAAGCCCTCATAAGGGGGACCATGAGCAGTTCTTC	CASSLSPHKGDHEQFF
TRBV29-1	TRBJ1-1	-	TRBD1	TGCAGCGTTTCTGTTAGACAGGGTTGGACTGAAGCTTTCTTT	CSVSVRQGWTEAFF
TRBV6-6	TRBJ1-6	few	TRBD1	TGTGCCAGCATGGACAGGGTCAACTCACCCCTCCACTTT	CASMDRVNSPLHF
TRBV6-5	TRBJ1-2	-	TRBD1	TGTGCCAGCAGTCTAAGACAGGGCCCGGCGGATGGCTACACCTTC	CASSLRQGPADGYTF
TRBV4-2	TRBJ2-7	-	-	TGTGCCAGCAGCCTAAACCGAGGCTACGAGCAGTACTTC	CASSLNRGYEQYF
TRBV4-2	TRBJ1-1	-	-	TGTGCCAGCAAACTAGACAGGAACACTGAAGCTTTCTTT	CASKLDRNTEAFF
TRBV6-1	TRBJ2-7	-	-	TGTGCCAGCAGTGAAGCGACCACCGAGCAGTACTTC	CASSEATTEQYF
TRBV11-2	TRBJ1-5	-	-	TGTGCCAGCAGCTTAGGTTCGTTCAATCAGCCCCAGCATTTT	CASSLGSFNQPQHF
TRBV19	TRBJ2-5	once	-	TGTGCCAGTAGTATTGAGAAGACCCAGTACTTC	CASSIEKTQYF
TRBV6-1	TRBJ2-7	-	-	TGTGCCAGCAGTCCCGGCGTTGGTCTAGGGTACGAGCAGTACTTC	CASSPGVGLGYEQYF
TRBV9	TRBJ1-2	-	-	TGTGCCAGCAGCGCCCCAGCCAAGAAAGGGGTCTATGGCTACACCTTC	CASSAPAKKGVYGYTF
TRBV7-2	TRBJ1-2	-	-	TGTGCCAGCACCTTACAGGCTAGCGGGGGCTACACCTTC	CASTLQASGGYTF
TRBV2	TRBJ2-5	-	-	TGTGCCAGCAGTGCCCACCTGAGGGAGACCCAGTACTTC	CASSAHLRETQYF
TRBV7-7	TRBJ2-6	-	-	TGTGCTAGCTCAGGGGTAGGGGCCAACGTCCTGACTTTC	CASSGVGANVLTF
TRBV5-4	TRBJ1-1	-	-	TGTGCCAGCAGCTCTAGGCTTACTGAAGCTTTCTTT	CASSSRLTEAFF
TRBV6-1	TRBJ1-3	-	-	TGTGCCAGCATGGTGGCTGGAAACACCATATATTTT	CASMVAGNTIYF
TRBV7-2	TRBJ2-3	-	TRBD2	TGTGCCAGCAGCTTTGGGTTGGCAGCGGGAGAGGGAGATACGCAGTATTTT	CASSFGLAAGEGDTQYF
TRBV5-4	TRBJ1-6	-	-	TGTGCCAGCAGCACCCAAGTCCTTTCACCCCTCCACTTT	CASSTQVLSPLHF
TRBV7-3	TRBJ2-6	-	-	TGTGCCAGCAGCTCCCCGGGGCCTGGGGCCAACGTCCTGACTTTC	CASSSPGPGANVLTF
TRBV5-4	TRBJ2-1	-	TRBD1	TGTGCCAGCAGCTCTTACAGGGGGAAATATGACAATGAGCAGTTCTTC	CASSSYRGKYDNEQFF
TRBV9	TRBJ1-4	-	-	TGTGCCAGCAGCGGCCGGGGGGGTCTAGGTGAAAAACTGTTTTTT	CASSGRGGLGEKLFF
TRBV5-6	TRBJ2-5	-	-	TGTGCCAGCAGCTTCTGGGGACTCATGCCGGTGGAGACCCAGTACTTC	CASSFWGLMPVETQYF
TRBV30	TRBJ2-7	-	-	TGTGCCTTTCGGGACACCAGCTACGAGCAGTACTTC	CAFRDTSYEQYF
TRBV2	TRBJ2-1	-	-	TGTGCCAGCAGTGACAGCCGCTACAATGAGCAGTTCTTC	CASSDSRYNEQFF
TRBV7-8	TRBJ1-1	-	-	TGTGCCAGCAGCTTAGTAAGCGGACCTGAAGCTTTCTTT	CASSLVSGPEAFF
TRBV19	TRBJ1-1	-	TRBD1	TGTGCCAGTAGTATATCAGGGGGCTGGTTGGTTGAAGCTTTCTTT	CASSISGGWLVEAFF
TRBV19	TRBJ2-7	-	-	TGTGCCAGTAGCAACCCACAGGGCTACGAGCAGTACTTC	CASSNPQGYEQYF
TRBV9	TRBJ1-3	-	-	TGTGCCAGCAGCCCGATGCAGGTGGCTGGAAACACCATATATTTT	CASSPMQVAGNTIYF
TRBV6-4	TRBJ1-1	-	-	TGTGCCAGCAGTGACTCGAGTAGGGGAACTGAAGCTTTCTTT	CASSDSSRGTEAFF
TRBV15	TRBJ2-3	-	-	TGTGCCACCAGCAGTATTAGTGGGACGACGCAGTATTTT	CATSSISGTTQYF
TRBV18	TRBJ2-2	-	-	TGTGCCAGCTCACCCGGGGACGGGAACACCGGGGAGCTGTTTTTT	CASSPGDGNTGELFF
TRBV6-5	TRBJ2-5	-	-	TGTGCCAGCAGTTACTCGAGGGTAGGACGGGAGACCCAGTACTTC	CASSYSRVGRETQYF